This T cell receptor beta chain was identified during a study of breast tumors, draining lymph nodes, adjacent tissues. The study's findings and limits: Tumors had less TCR diversity than lymph nodes, more than nontumor tissue.

TCRdb analysed the multiplex PCR reads with MiXCR anew, one entry per CDR3 protein. The repertoire holds approximately 130,000 distinct CDR3 sequences, with 21% as singletons. Concerning this clonotype: Its antigen remains unidentified. A much larger clonotype is one base distant, so this may be a read error.

The germline CDR1 and CDR2 sequences are SGHRS and YFSETQ. With 5 bases removed from V and 4 bases from J, the gap between germline ends came to 16 bases. The CDR3 covers 14 residues. Samples came from axillary lymph nodes draining the breast cancer. The receptor comes from a female donor with breast cancer. Some clones in this sample may be carry-over from other donors' samples. Sequenced sample: axillary lymph node tissue. The chain carries TRBV5-1 and TRBJ2-7, with a possible D match to TRBD1 (6 bases). CDR3 in amino acids: CASSGGTASYEQYF. The CDR3 DNA sequence: TGCGCCAGCAGTGGGGGCACGGCTTCTTACGAGCAGTACTTC.